This TCR beta chain was recovered during a study of blood T cell repertoires in COVID-19. Study summary: Material from acute and convalescent COVID-19 was sourced from the United States, Italy and Spain. Sources were T cells, B-cell-depleted T cells, or PBMCs; the material itself was cDNA or gDNA.

As processed by the authors: Quantification of nucleated cells was approximated via reference gene primer amplification. TCRdb's table, derived via immunoSEQ multiplex PCR, lists solely in-frame clones and lacks some. The DNA gave D and trimming, while V, J and clone size come from that table. This repertoire shows 130,000 to 150,000 clones, 85% to 90% found once; its top ten account for over 8.5%. The CDR3 is made up of 12 amino acids. V gave up 4 bases and J gave up 7 bases, with 10 bases separating them. CDR1 is SEHNR and CDR2 is FQNEAQ in the germline V gene (reference sequence). The chain employs TRBV7-9 and TRBJ1-2, with D perhaps TRBD1 (6 bases). This sequence was found in a woman between 45 and 65 years old with active or convalescent COVID-19. The source material was peripheral blood. CDR3 nucleotide sequence: TGTGCCAGCAGCTCCGGGACAACTGGCTACACCTTC. The encoded protein is CASSSGTTGYTF.